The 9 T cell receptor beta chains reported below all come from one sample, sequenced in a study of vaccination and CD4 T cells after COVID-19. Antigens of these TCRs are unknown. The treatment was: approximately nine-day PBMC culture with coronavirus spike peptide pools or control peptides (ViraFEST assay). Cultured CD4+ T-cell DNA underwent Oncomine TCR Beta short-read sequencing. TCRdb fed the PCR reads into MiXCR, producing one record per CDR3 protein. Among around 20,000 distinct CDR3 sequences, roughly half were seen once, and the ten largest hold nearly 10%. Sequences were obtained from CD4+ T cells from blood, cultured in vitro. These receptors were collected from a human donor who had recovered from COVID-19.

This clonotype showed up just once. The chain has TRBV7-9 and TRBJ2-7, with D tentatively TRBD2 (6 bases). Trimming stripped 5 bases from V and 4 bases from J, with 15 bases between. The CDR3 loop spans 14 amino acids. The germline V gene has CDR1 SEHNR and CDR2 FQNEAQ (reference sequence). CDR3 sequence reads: CASSKGTRGYEQYF. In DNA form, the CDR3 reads TGTGCCAGCAGCAAAGGGACGCGGGGATACGAGCAGTACTTC.

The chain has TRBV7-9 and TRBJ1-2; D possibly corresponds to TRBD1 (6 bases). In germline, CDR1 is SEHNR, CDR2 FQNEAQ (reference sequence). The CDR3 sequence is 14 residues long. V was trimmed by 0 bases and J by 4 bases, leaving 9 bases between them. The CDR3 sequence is CASSLAGGTYGYTF. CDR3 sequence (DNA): TGTGCCAGCAGCTTAGCAGGGGGTACCTATGGCTACACCTTC.

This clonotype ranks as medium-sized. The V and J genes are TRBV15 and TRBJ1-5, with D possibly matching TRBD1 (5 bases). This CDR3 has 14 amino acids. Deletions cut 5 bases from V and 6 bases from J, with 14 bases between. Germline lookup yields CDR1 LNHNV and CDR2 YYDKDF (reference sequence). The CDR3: CATSPRQTGQPQHF. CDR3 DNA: TGTGCCACCAGCCCCAGACAGACTGGTCAGCCCCAGCATTTT. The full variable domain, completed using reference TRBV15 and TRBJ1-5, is DAMVIQNPRYQVTQFGKPVTLSCSQTLNHNVMYWYQQKSSQAPKLLFHYYDKDFNNEADTPDNFQSRRPNTSFCFLDIRSPGLGDTAMYLCATSPRQTGQPQHFGDGTRLSIL.

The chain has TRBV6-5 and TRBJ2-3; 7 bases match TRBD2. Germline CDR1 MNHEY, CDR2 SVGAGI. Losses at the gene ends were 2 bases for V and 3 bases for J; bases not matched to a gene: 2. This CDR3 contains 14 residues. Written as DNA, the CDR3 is TGTGCCAGCAGTTACGAACTAGCGACAGATACGCAGTATTTT. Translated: CASSYELATDTQYF.

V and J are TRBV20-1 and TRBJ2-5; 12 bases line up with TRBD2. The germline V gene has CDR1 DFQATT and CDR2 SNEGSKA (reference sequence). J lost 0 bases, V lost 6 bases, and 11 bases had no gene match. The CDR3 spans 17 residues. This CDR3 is CSARSDGLAGHQETQYF. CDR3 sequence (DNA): TGCAGTGCCCGATCAGACGGACTAGCGGGGCACCAAGAGACCCAGTACTTC.

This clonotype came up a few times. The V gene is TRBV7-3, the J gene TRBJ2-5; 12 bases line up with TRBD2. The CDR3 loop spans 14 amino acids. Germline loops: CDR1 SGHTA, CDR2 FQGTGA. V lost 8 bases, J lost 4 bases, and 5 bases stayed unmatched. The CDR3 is CASSSGGARETQYF. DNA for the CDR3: TGTGCCAGCTCTAGCGGGGGGGCCCGAGAGACCCAGTACTTC. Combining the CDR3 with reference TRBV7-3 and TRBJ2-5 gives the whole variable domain GAGVSQTPSNKVTEKGKYVELRCDPISGHTALYWYRQSLGQGPEFLIYFQGTGAADDSGLPNDRFFAVRPEGSVSTLKIQRTERGDSAVYLCASSSGGARETQYFGPGTRLLVL.

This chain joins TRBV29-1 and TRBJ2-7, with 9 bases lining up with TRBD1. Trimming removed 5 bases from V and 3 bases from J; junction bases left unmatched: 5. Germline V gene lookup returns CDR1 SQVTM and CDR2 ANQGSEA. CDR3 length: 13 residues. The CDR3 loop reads CSVRGTGFYEQYF. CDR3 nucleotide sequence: TGCAGCGTTCGGGGGACAGGGTTCTACGAGCAGTACTTC.

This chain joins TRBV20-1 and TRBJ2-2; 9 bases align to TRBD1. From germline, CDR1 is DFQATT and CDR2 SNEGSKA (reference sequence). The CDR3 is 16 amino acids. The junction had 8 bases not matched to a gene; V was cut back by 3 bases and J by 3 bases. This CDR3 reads CSARYRDRVYTGELFF. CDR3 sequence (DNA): TGCAGTGCTAGGTACCGGGACAGGGTGTACACCGGGGAGCTGTTTTTT.

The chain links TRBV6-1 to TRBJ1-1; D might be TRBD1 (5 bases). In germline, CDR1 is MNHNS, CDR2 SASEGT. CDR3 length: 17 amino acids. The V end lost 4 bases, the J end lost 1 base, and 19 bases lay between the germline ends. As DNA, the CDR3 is TGTGCCAGCAGTGCTTCCCTGGGGGACGGATCGAACACTGAAGCTTTCTTT. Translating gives CASSASLGDGSNTEAFF.